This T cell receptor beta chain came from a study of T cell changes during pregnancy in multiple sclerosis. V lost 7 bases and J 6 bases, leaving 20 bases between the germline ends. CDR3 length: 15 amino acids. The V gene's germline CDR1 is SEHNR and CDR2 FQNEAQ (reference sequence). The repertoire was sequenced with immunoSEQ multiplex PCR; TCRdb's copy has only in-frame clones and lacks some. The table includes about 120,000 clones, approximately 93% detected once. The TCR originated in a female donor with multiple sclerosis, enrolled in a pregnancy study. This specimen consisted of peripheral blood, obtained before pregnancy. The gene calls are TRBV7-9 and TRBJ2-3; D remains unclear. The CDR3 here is CASTVTSQVQDTQYF. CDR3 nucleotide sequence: TGTGCCAGCACCGTAACCTCCCAAGTTCAGGATACGCAGTATTTT.